Listed below are T cell receptor beta chains from one sample, sequenced in a study of cytomegalovirus exposure and HLA in healthy donors. Measured with immunoSEQ multiplex PCR; TCRdb has only the in-frame clones, and not every one. The data contain fewer than 90,000 clones, about 96% of them seen just once; the ten biggest clones take up about 1.6%. The sequenced sample was PBMCs. All receptors derive from a man aged 18-30 years in good health and CMV-seropositive. The CDR3 runs from the conserved cysteine through the conserved F or W. D genes are given only for firm matches. Part of the rows lack a size; the others show once, few, many or a class for expanded clones.

-	13	TRBJ1-5	TRBV27	-	TGTGCCAGGGGGGGAAAACCCAATCAGCCCCAGCATTTT	CARGGKPNQPQHF
-	17	TRBJ2-1	TRBV11-2	TRBD2	TGTGCCAGCAGCGTCCAACCGGGACTAGCCTCATACAATGAGCAGTTCTTC	CASSVQPGLASYNEQFF
-	14	TRBJ2-7	TRBV27	-	TGTGCCAGCAGTTTAGAGGGGGAGTACTACGAGCAGTACTTC	CASSLEGEYYEQYF
-	13	TRBJ1-4	TRBV5-1	-	TGCGCCAGCAGCAGCTTAGGGGGAGAAAAACTGTTTTTT	CASSSLGGEKLFF
once	16	TRBJ2-1	TRBV13	-	TGTGCCAGCAGCTTTTTATGGCGGAGCTCCTACAATGAGCAGTTCTTC	CASSFLWRSSYNEQFF
-	15	TRBJ2-1	TRBV6-6	TRBD1	TGTGCCAGCAGCCTCCGGGACAGTGTTATGGATGAGCAGTTCTTC	CASSLRDSVMDEQFF
-	10	TRBJ2-3	TRBV28	TRBD2	TGTGCCACCGGGGGGGATACGCAGTATTTT	CATGGDTQYF
-	15	TRBJ2-7	TRBV19	-	TGTGCCAGTAGTATAGTGGGGCAGCCCAACTACGAGCAGTACTTC	CASSIVGQPNYEQYF
-	14	TRBJ1-5	TRBV27	-	TGTGCCAGCAGTTTAAAGGGAGGGACCCAGCCCCAGCATTTT	CASSLKGGTQPQHF
few	13	TRBJ2-1	TRBV29-1	-	TGCAGCGGTTTTTTACAGGGCTACAATGAGCAGTTCTTC	CSGFLQGYNEQFF
-	15	TRBJ1-1	TRBV4-1	-	TGCGCCAGCAGCCCCCGGGTAACGTTGAACACTGAAGCTTTCTTT	CASSPRVTLNTEAFF
-	14	TRBJ1-4	TRBV19	TRBD1	TGTGCCAGTAGTCCCGGACAGGTTAATGAAAAACTGTTTTTT	CASSPGQVNEKLFF
-	16	TRBJ2-1	TRBV6-5	TRBD1	TGTGCCAGCAGTTACTCGGGACAGGGGGCGCGGGATGAGCAGTTCTTC	CASSYSGQGARDEQFF
-	14	TRBJ1-2	TRBV7-6	TRBD1	TGTGCCAGCAGATCAGACAGGGACCGCTATGGCTACACCTTC	CASRSDRDRYGYTF
-	13	TRBJ2-5	TRBV2	-	TGTGCCAGCAGTGTTGAGATCCGGGAGACCCAGTACTTC	CASSVEIRETQYF
-	15	TRBJ2-1	TRBV29-1	-	TGCAGCGTTGATACGTTCCGTAACTACTACAATGAGCAGTTCTTC	CSVDTFRNYYNEQFF
-	15	TRBJ1-4	TRBV2	TRBD1	TGTGCCAGCAGGCTAGGACAGGGGTGGGGCGTGCAACGGTTTTTT	CASRLGQGWGVQRFF
-	11	TRBJ1-2	TRBV4-2	-	TGTGCCAGCAGCCAGGACTCTGGCTACACCTTC	CASSQDSGYTF
-	18	TRBJ2-7	TRBV28	-	TGTGCCAGCAGTTTACTCCGGTGGGCCGGACAGCCGGTCTACGAGCAGTACTTC	CASSLLRWAGQPVYEQYF
few	15	TRBJ2-2	TRBV6-1	TRBD1	TGTGCCAGCAGTGAACGGACAGGGGACACCGGGGAGCTGTTTTTT	CASSERTGDTGELFF
-	19	TRBJ1-2	TRBV9	-	TGTGCCAGCAGCGTAGATGGGCAGAGTGCAATCCCAATAGGAAATGGCTACACCTTC	CASSVDGQSAIPIGNGYTF
-	15	TRBJ2-7	TRBV28	TRBD1	TGTGCCAGCAGTTTAGGTAACAGGGGGCTATACGAGCAGTACTTC	CASSLGNRGLYEQYF